The 10 T cell receptor beta chains reported below all come from one sample, sequenced in a study of cytomegalovirus exposure and HLA in healthy donors. PCR primers comprised 60 Vbeta and 13 Jbeta primers. Here immunoSEQ multiplex PCR was the method, and the copy in TCRdb shows in-frame clones only, minus some. The sample has 95,000 to 150,000 clones; roughly 80% are singletons. The sequenced material came from PBMCs. Every receptor here comes from a woman between 40 and 50 years old in good health and CMV-seronegative.

This rearrangement joins TRBV27 to TRBJ2-1; TRBD2 aligns across 11 bases. From germline, CDR1 is MNHEY and CDR2 SMNVEV (reference sequence). This CDR3 is built from 16 residues. The V segment lost 4 bases and the J segment 10 bases; nucleotides outside the gene matches: 12. The CDR3 is CASSSELAGAFGEQFF. In DNA form, the CDR3 reads TGTGCCAGCAGTTCAGAACTAGCGGGGGCCTTCGGGGAGCAGTTCTTC.

This rearrangement joins TRBV9 to TRBJ2-5; D is perhaps TRBD1 (7 bases). Trimming took 4 bases from V and 3 from J, leaving 13 bases between them. Germline V CDR1 and CDR2: SGDLS, YYNGEE. The CDR3 is 14 residues long. The CDR3 sequence is CASSTGGQKETQYF. In DNA form, the CDR3 reads TGTGCCAGCAGCACCGGGGGACAGAAAGAGACCCAGTACTTC.

The chain uses TRBV5-6 and TRBJ1-6; 8 nucleotides line up with TRBD1. Germline values: CDR1 SGHDT, CDR2 YYEEEE. CDR3 size: 17 residues. With V trimmed by 4 bases and J by 5 bases, 11 bases remained unmatched. DNA of the CDR3: TGTGCCAGCAGCCCGGGACAGGAGGGTTTCAATAATTCACCCCTCCACTTT. Its protein is CASSPGQEGFNNSPLHF.

The chain carries TRBV4-3 and TRBJ1-1, with a weak D call TRBD1 (5 bases). Germline V CDR1 and CDR2: LGHNA, YSLEER. The CDR3 is made up of 17 amino acids. The germline V and J ends were trimmed by 0 bases and 1 base, with 15 bases remaining between them. The CDR3 bases are TGCGCCAGCAGCCAAGATTCCCCGCGACAGTGGAACACTGAAGCTTTCTTT. This encodes CASSQDSPRQWNTEAFF.

The CDR3, as DNA: TGTGCCAGCGATGACCGGGACAGAAGATATGGCTACACCTTC. This encodes CASDDRDRRYGYTF. The rearrangement joins TRBV19 to TRBJ1-2; 7 nucleotides match TRBD1. The germline V gene encodes CDR1 LNHDA and CDR2 SQIVND (reference sequence). Unmatched junction bases numbered 12, after V lost 9 bases and J lost 5 bases. This CDR3 has 14 amino acids.

The chain is built from TRBV7-2 and TRBJ2-7, with 10 positions matching TRBD1. V lost 4 bases, J lost 3 bases, and 9 bases stayed unmatched. This CDR3 contains 16 residues. Germline CDR1 and CDR2: SGHTA and FQGNSA. CDR3 protein: CASSSEGTGVGYEQYF. The CDR3 region has the DNA TGTGCCAGCAGCTCGGAGGGGACAGGGGTTGGCTACGAGCAGTACTTC.

The table lists this clone with a few counts. The chain links TRBV5-1 to TRBJ1-4; TRBD1 is a possible D gene (5 bases). The V end was cut by 0 bases, the J end by 8 bases, with 11 bases between. This CDR3 contains 14 residues. Germline V gene lookup returns CDR1 SGHRS and CDR2 YFSETQ. This CDR3 reads CASSLAGMGEKLFF. The CDR3 coding sequence is TGCGCCAGCAGCTTGGCAGGGATGGGGGAAAAACTGTTTTTT.

V gene TRBV7-3 combines with J gene TRBJ1-1; D unclear. V was trimmed by 5 bases and J by 1 base, leaving 11 bases between them. From germline, CDR1 is SGHTA and CDR2 FQGTGA. CDR3 size: 14 residues. CDR3 bases: TGTGCCAGCAGCCCCGGGAGTAGGAACACTGAAGCTTTCTTT. Protein: CASSPGSRNTEAFF.

The chain employs TRBV5-5 and TRBJ2-7; TRBD1 aligns across 10 bases. In germline, CDR1 is SGHKS, CDR2 YYEKEE (reference sequence). V gave up 4 bases and J gave up 6 bases; unmatched junction bases: 10. The CDR3 totals 15 residues. This chain's CDR3 is CASSAAGTGATEQYF. The CDR3 DNA follows: TGTGCCAGCAGCGCCGCCGGGACAGGGGCTACCGAGCAGTACTTC.

Worth noting for this clone: The germline gene is not matched at one end of the junction; a read error may be the cause. The chain couples TRBV10-3 to TRBJ2-2; 8 bases map to TRBD2. The CDR3 loop spans 14 amino acids. Germline CDR1 ENHRY, CDR2 SYGVKD. Written as DNA, the CDR3 is TGTGCCAGCAGTGGACTAGCCGAGGCCGGGGAGCTGTTTTTT. This sequence encodes CASSGLAEAGELFF.